The 29 T cell receptor beta chains below all came from one sample that was sequenced in a study of blood T cell repertoires in COVID-19. Here immunoSEQ multiplex PCR was the method, and the copy in TCRdb shows in-frame clones only, minus some. The data contain approximately 340,000 clones, 80% to 95% of them singletons. Sequenced input: PBMCs or T cells enriched from blood (not recorded which). The receptor set was obtained from a middle-aged woman who had been exposed to COVID-19.

V and J are TRBV19 and TRBJ2-7; D may be TRBD1 (6 bases). This CDR3 is built from 13 residues. V was clipped by 6 bases and J by 5 bases, with 14 bases between them. CDR1 is LNHDA and CDR2 is SQIVND in the germline V gene (reference sequence). DNA of the CDR3: TGTGCCAGTAGCCTAACAGGGTTCAACGAGCAGTACTTC. The encoded protein is CASSLTGFNEQYF.

The chain recombines TRBV6-1 with TRBJ2-1, with 15 bases that match TRBD2. The V gene end was trimmed by 4 bases and the J gene end by 7 bases; junction bases not matched to a gene: 11. Per germline, CDR1 MNHNS and CDR2 SASEGT. The length of the CDR3 is 18 residues. This chain's CDR3 is CASSAAQGLAGGRNEQFF. CDR3 coding DNA: TGTGCCAGCAGTGCAGCCCAGGGACTAGCGGGAGGTCGGAATGAGCAGTTCTTC.

The gene calls are TRBV10-3 and TRBJ2-1; TRBD1 agrees at 9 bases. The CDR3 is 15 amino acids. Per the germline V gene, CDR1 is ENHRY and CDR2 is SYGVKD. J lost 6 bases, V lost 7 bases, and 10 bases had no gene match. DNA of the CDR3: TGTGCCATCACAAAACCGGGACAGGGTGCCAATGAGCAGTTCTTC. Amino acids: CAITKPGQGANEQFF.

The V and J genes are TRBV7-3 and TRBJ1-2; 9 bases map to TRBD1. The CDR3 sequence is 13 residues long. Germline-derived CDR1 and CDR2 are SGHTA and FQGTGA. J was trimmed by 4 bases and V by 5 bases; bases with no gene match: 2. CDR3 DNA sequence: TGTGCCAGCAGCGCGACAGGGGGCTATGGCTACACCTTC. This encodes CASSATGGYGYTF.

This rearrangement joins TRBV18 to TRBJ2-5, with a possible D match to TRBD1 (5 bases). The CDR3 loop spans 15 amino acids. Deletions cut 0 bases from V and 5 bases from J, with 13 bases between. CDR1 KGHSH and CDR2 LQKENI come from the germline V gene. The DNA of the CDR3 is TGTGCCAGCTCACCACCGGGCAGGGTTGAGGAGACCCAGTACTTC. It translates to CASSPPGRVEETQYF.

The chain couples TRBV6-2 or TRBV6-3 to TRBJ1-2, with 8 bases matching TRBD1. J gave up 8 bases and V 6 bases, and 14 bases lay outside the gene matches. CDR3 length: 15 amino acids. CDR1 and CDR2 (germline): MNHEY, SVGEGT. CDR3 DNA sequence: TGTGCCAGCAGCCTGGACGACGGACAGGGAAGGGGCTACACCTTC. Its protein is CASSLDDGQGRGYTF.

The chain links TRBV30 to TRBJ1-5, with D unresolved. Germline V gene data show CDR1 as GTSNPN and CDR2 as SVGIG (reference sequence). This CDR3 is 14 amino acids long. V was shortened by 0 bases and J by 4 bases, with 10 bases between the two germline ends. Here the CDR3 DNA reads TGTGCCTGGAGTGTTGGGAGCCGGAATCAGCCCCAGCATTTT. It yields the protein CAWSVGSRNQPQHF. The full variable domain, in which reference TRBV30 and TRBJ1-5 provide the parts outside the CDR3, is SQTIHQWPATLVQPVGSPLSLECTVEGTSNPNLYWYRQAAGRGLQLLFYSVGIGQISSEVPQNLSASRPQDRQFILSSKKLLLSDSGFYLCAWSVGSRNQPQHFGDGTRLSIL.

V and J are TRBV6-5 and TRBJ1-1, with D perhaps matching TRBD1 (6 bases). This CDR3 contains 13 residues. The germline V gene has CDR1 MNHEY and CDR2 SVGAGI. The germline V and J ends were trimmed by 6 bases and 4 bases, with 12 bases remaining between them. CDR3 loop: CASRPTGSTEAFF. CDR3 in DNA: TGTGCCAGCAGACCTACAGGGTCCACTGAAGCTTTCTTT.

The J gene is TRBJ2-3, the V gene TRBV21-1; no DNA check was done on the table's D call, TRBD1. TRBV21-1 counts as a pseudogene. The CDR3 loop spans 15 amino acids. CDR3 bases: TGTGCCAGCAGCAAAGAGGAACAGGGTGCAGATACGCAGTATTTT. Protein sequence: CASSKEEQGADTQYF.

The J gene is TRBJ2-7, the V gene TRBV7-3, with 9 bases identical to TRBD2. Germline lookup yields CDR1 SGHTA and CDR2 FQGTGA. V lost 1 base, J lost 4 bases, and 11 bases stayed unmatched. The CDR3 loop spans 17 amino acids. The CDR3 bases are TGTGCCAGCAGCTTAATATCTCTGACTAGCGGAGCGTACGAGCAGTACTTC. This codes for CASSLISLTSGAYEQYF.

The chain uses TRBV19 and TRBJ1-2; 7 bases align to TRBD1. The length of the CDR3 is 11 residues. J gave up 7 bases and V 10 bases, and 6 bases lay outside the gene matches. CDR1 LNHDA and CDR2 SQIVND come from the germline V gene (reference sequence). The CDR3 DNA reads TGTGCCACCTATACAGGGGCTGGCTACACCTTC. Amino acids: CATYTGAGYTF. Variable domain in full (rest from reference TRBV19 and TRBJ1-2): DGGITQSPKYLFRKEGQNVTLSCEQNLNHDAMYWYRQDPGQGLRLIYYSQIVNDFQKGDIAEGYSVSREKKESFPLTVTSAQKNPTAFYLCATYTGAGYTFGSGTRLTVV.

The V gene is TRBV3-1 (or the pseudogene TRBV3-2), the J gene TRBJ1-3; no definite D call. Trimming removed 2 bases from V and 0 bases from J, with 5 bases in between. Germline V gene sequence: CDR1 LGHDT, CDR2 YNNKEL (reference sequence). This CDR3 is built from 14 residues. DNA for the CDR3: TGTGCCAGCAGCCAATTATCCTCTGGAAACACCATATATTTT. Its protein is CASSQLSSGNTIYF.

The chain employs TRBV4-1 and TRBJ1-1, with a tentative D call TRBD1 (5 bases). The germline V gene has CDR1 MGHRA and CDR2 YSYEKL. Trimming removed 0 bases at V and 1 base at J, with 12 bases between. CDR3 size: 16 residues. The chain's CDR3 is CASSQDLDSQNTEAFF. The CDR3 bases are TGCGCCAGCAGCCAAGATCTCGACAGCCAGAACACTGAAGCTTTCTTT.

The V and J genes are TRBV6-2 or TRBV6-3 and TRBJ1-5; TRBD1 agrees at 9 bases. V gave up 4 bases and J gave up 5 bases; unmatched junction bases: 6. There are 15 residues in the CDR3. Per germline, CDR1 MNHEY and CDR2 SVGEGT. The CDR3 nucleotides read TGTGCCAGCAGTTCGGGACAGGGAGAAGATCAGCCCCAGCATTTT. This gives the protein CASSSGQGEDQPQHF.

The V and J genes are TRBV19 and TRBJ2-1, with TRBD1 identical over 12 bases. Per germline, CDR1 LNHDA and CDR2 SQIVND (reference sequence). The CDR3 is made up of 15 amino acids. Losses at the gene ends were 3 bases for V and 7 bases for J; bases not matched to a gene: 4. DNA for the CDR3: TGTGCCAGTAGTATTATGGGACAGGGGGCTAATGAGCAGTTCTTC. Translated, it gives CASSIMGQGANEQFF. The full variable domain, its missing parts supplied by reference TRBV19 and TRBJ2-1, is DGGITQSPKYLFRKEGQNVTLSCEQNLNHDAMYWYRQDPGQGLRLIYYSQIVNDFQKGDIAEGYSVSREKKESFPLTVTSAQKNPTAFYLCASSIMGQGANEQFFGPGTRLTVL.

The chain couples TRBV19 to TRBJ2-2; tentatively, D is TRBD1 (5 bases). This CDR3 has 14 residues. Trimming left V 5 bases short and J 3 bases short, with 10 bases between. In germline, CDR1 is LNHDA, CDR2 SQIVND (reference sequence). The CDR3 is CASSPQGYTGELFF. The CDR3 DNA sequence: TGTGCCAGTAGTCCTCAGGGATACACCGGGGAGCTGTTTTTT.

The chain links TRBV10-3 to TRBJ1-1; perhaps TRBD1 as D (6 bases). The CDR3 has 16 residues. Trimming stripped 2 bases from V and 0 bases from J, with 13 bases between. Looked up from germline, CDR1 is ENHRY and CDR2 is SYGVKD. The CDR3 protein is CAISEPRGALNTEAFF. The CDR3 DNA reads as TGTGCCATCAGTGAGCCCCGGGGGGCGTTGAACACTGAAGCTTTCTTT.

The genes are TRBV10-3 and TRBJ2-3; 8 bases are shared with TRBD2. Trimming cost V 0 bases and J 3 bases; bases outside gene matches: 8. Per the germline V gene, CDR1 is ENHRY and CDR2 is SYGVKD. The CDR3 length is 17 residues. CDR3 nucleotides: TGTGCCATCAGTGAGTCCTGGGGCGGGAGGAGGACAGATACGCAGTATTTT. This encodes CAISESWGGRRTDTQYF.

This chain uses TRBV12-3 or TRBV12-4 with TRBJ2-7; D might be TRBD2 (5 bases). This CDR3 spans 12 amino acids. V lost 11 bases and J 5 bases, leaving 16 bases between the germline ends. The CDR3 reads CAGHPAADEQYF. The CDR3, as DNA: TGTGCCGGCCACCCAGCGGCCGACGAGCAGTACTTC.

The chain carries TRBV12-3 or TRBV12-4 and TRBJ1-1; TRBD1 agrees at 7 bases. The V and J ends lost 6 bases and 8 bases, in that order; junction bases with no gene match: 9. The CDR3 is 13 residues long. The CDR3 DNA sequence: TGTGCCAGCAGCCAACAGGGGATTACGGAAGCTTTCTTT. This encodes CASSQQGITEAFF.

The rearrangement links TRBV6-5 to TRBJ1-3, with D uncertain. Germline loops: CDR1 MNHEY, CDR2 SVGAGI. Trimming removed 2 bases from V and 0 bases from J, with 5 bases in between. The length of the CDR3 is 14 residues. In DNA, the CDR3 is TGTGCCAGCAGTTACGACTACTCTGGAAACACCATATATTTT. Its protein product is CASSYDYSGNTIYF.

The genes are TRBV5-4 and TRBJ2-1; 9 nucleotides agree with TRBD1. This CDR3 has 16 residues. The germline CDR1 and CDR2 sequences are SGHNT and YYREEE (reference sequence). The V gene end was trimmed by 2 bases and the J gene end by 7 bases; junction bases not matched to a gene: 10. The CDR3 sequence: CASSFGTGQGSNEQFF. CDR3 nucleotides: TGTGCCAGCAGCTTTGGGACGGGACAGGGCTCGAATGAGCAGTTCTTC. Variable domain in full (rest from reference TRBV5-4 and TRBJ2-1): ETGVTQSPTHLIKTRGQQVTLRCSSQSGHNTVSWYQQALGQGPQFIFQYYREEENGRGNFPPRFSGLQFPNYSSELNVNALELDDSALYLCASSFGTGQGSNEQFFGPGTRLTVL.

The chain uses TRBV19 and TRBJ2-7; the match to TRBD2 covers 12 bases. V gave up 10 bases and J gave up 0 bases; unmatched junction bases: 13. The CDR3 extends over 17 amino acids. Germline loops: CDR1 LNHDA, CDR2 SQIVND (reference sequence). This chain's CDR3 is CATSPRTSGTGSYEQYF. The DNA of the CDR3 is TGTGCCACTTCCCCACGGACTAGCGGGACGGGCTCCTACGAGCAGTACTTC.

The chain recombines TRBV2 with TRBJ2-2; 7 bases match TRBD2. Trimming cost V 7 bases and J 4 bases; bases outside gene matches: 9. Germline V CDR1 and CDR2: SNHLY, FYNNEI. This CDR3 is built from 15 residues. The CDR3 region is CASTLGLVSTGELFF. For the CDR3, the DNA is TGTGCCAGCACCCTAGGACTAGTAAGCACCGGGGAGCTGTTTTTT.

The chain couples TRBV5-1 to TRBJ1-1; TRBD1 aligns across 9 bases. V lost 0 bases to trimming and J lost 0 bases; unmatched junction nucleotides: 15. Germline V gene lookup returns CDR1 SGHRS and CDR2 YFSETQ. The CDR3 is 20 amino acids. The CDR3, as DNA: TGCGCCAGCAGCTTGGAAGCGTCCGGGACAGGGAGGCGAGTGAACACTGAAGCTTTCTTT. Its translation is CASSLEASGTGRRVNTEAFF.

This chain connects TRBV12-5 to TRBJ1-5, with 11 bases lining up with TRBD1. J lost 5 bases, V lost 0 bases, and 6 bases had no gene match. Germline CDR1 is LGHNT and CDR2 is FRNRAP. The CDR3 has 17 amino acids. The CDR3 DNA is TGTGCTAGTGGTTTGGTAATGGGGGACAGGGGGGATCAGCCCCAGCATTTT. Protein product: CASGLVMGDRGDQPQHF.

This chain joins TRBV30 and TRBJ2-3, with 7 positions matching TRBD2. Germline loops: CDR1 GTSNPN, CDR2 SVGIG (reference sequence). The CDR3 runs 15 residues. The ends lost 2 bases at V and 0 bases at J; junction bases unmatched: 5. CDR3: CAWSLRAGSTDTQYF. CDR3 sequence (DNA): TGTGCCTGGAGTCTCAGAGCGGGGAGCACAGATACGCAGTATTTT. The complete variable domain, with remaining parts taken from reference TRBV30 and TRBJ2-3, reads SQTIHQWPATLVQPVGSPLSLECTVEGTSNPNLYWYRQAAGRGLQLLFYSVGIGQISSEVPQNLSASRPQDRQFILSSKKLLLSDSGFYLCAWSLRAGSTDTQYFGPGTRLTVL.

This clone was seen once. The chain employs TRBV6-5 and TRBJ2-1; no firm D call. CDR1 is MNHEY, CDR2 SVGAGI, per germline. CDR3 size: 14 residues. CDR3 DNA sequence: TGTGCAGTCGCCTCCGGGTTAACGGGCAATGAGCAGTTCTTC. Protein sequence: CAVASGLTGNEQFF.

The gene calls are TRBV3-1 (or the pseudogene TRBV3-2) and TRBJ2-1; D might be TRBD1 (6 bases). Trimming took off 1 base at V and 3 bases at J, with 10 bases between the two ends. Germline CDR1 reads LGHDT; CDR2 reads YNNKEL (reference sequence). There are 15 residues in the CDR3. The CDR3 is CASSQGPTGYNEQFF. CDR3 in DNA: TGTGCCAGCAGCCAAGGGCCGACAGGCTACAATGAGCAGTTCTTC.